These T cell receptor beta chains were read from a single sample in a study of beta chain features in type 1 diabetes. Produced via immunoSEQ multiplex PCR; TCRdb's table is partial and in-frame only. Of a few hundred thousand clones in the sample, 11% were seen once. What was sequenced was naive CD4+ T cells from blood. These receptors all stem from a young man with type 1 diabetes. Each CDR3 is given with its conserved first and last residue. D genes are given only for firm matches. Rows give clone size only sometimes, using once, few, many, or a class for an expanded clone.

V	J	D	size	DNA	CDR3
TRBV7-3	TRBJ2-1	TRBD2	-	TGTGCCAGCAGCTTGGGGTTCGGCGGGGGGGCCAATGAGCAGTTCTTC	CASSLGFGGGANEQFF
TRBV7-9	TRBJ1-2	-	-	TGTGCCAGCAGCTCATGGGGCCAGGACAACTATGGCTACACCTTC	CASSSWGQDNYGYTF
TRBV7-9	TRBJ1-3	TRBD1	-	TGTGCCAGCAGCTCGACAGGGGGGTCAGGAAACACCATATATTTT	CASSSTGGSGNTIYF
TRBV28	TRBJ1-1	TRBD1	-	TGTGCCAGCAGTTCAGAAGGGGGCGGGAACACTGAAGCTTTCTTT	CASSSEGGGNTEAFF
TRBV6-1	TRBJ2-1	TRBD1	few	TGTGCCAGCAGTGAAGGTTCGGTATCGGGTAGCAGGGGGTCAGGGCAGTTCTTC	CASSEGSVSGSRGSGQFF
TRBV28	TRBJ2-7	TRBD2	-	TGTGCCAGCAGTTTAGCCAGCGGGGGGGCCGAGGAGCAGTACTTC	CASSLASGGAEEQYF
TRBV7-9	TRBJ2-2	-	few	TGTGCCAGCAGCCCCCCCGGGAACATGGACACCGGGGAGCTGTTTTTT	CASSPPGNMDTGELFF
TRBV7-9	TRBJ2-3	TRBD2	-	TGTGCCAGCAGCGAAAGAAGGACTAGCGGTTACACAGATACGCAGTATTTT	CASSERRTSGYTDTQYF
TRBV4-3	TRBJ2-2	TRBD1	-	TGCGCCAGCAGCCATCATGGACAGGGACGCCCCGGGGAGCTGTTTTTT	CASSHHGQGRPGELFF
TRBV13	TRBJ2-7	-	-	TGTGCCAGCAGCTTACCCGGGGGGCATAACGAGCAGTACTTC	CASSLPGGHNEQYF
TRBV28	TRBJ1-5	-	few	TGTGCCAGCAGGGTTAAACAGGTCTATAGCAATCAGCCCCAGCATTTT	CASRVKQVYSNQPQHF
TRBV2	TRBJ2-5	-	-	TGTGCCAGCAGTTCGACTACTCCCCAAGAGACCCAGTACTTC	CASSSTTPQETQYF
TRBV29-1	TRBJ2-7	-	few	TGCAGCGCTATGACAGAATCCTACGAGCAGTACTTC	CSAMTESYEQYF
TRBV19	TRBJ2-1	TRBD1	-	TGTGCCAGTTCCCCGGGACAGGGTATCCGGGAGCAGTTCTTC	CASSPGQGIREQFF
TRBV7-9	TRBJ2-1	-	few	TGTGCCAGCAGCCTCAGTATCAATGAGCAGTTCTTC	CASSLSINEQFF
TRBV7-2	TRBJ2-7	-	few	TGTGCCAGCAGACTGCCGGCAGGGGCCTACGAGCAGTACTTC	CASRLPAGAYEQYF
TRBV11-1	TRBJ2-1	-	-	TGTGCCAGCAGCCCTCTAGCTTCCTCCTACAATGAGCAGTTCTTC	CASSPLASSYNEQFF
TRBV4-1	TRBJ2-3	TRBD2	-	TGCGCCAGCAGCCTCGGGCTAGCGGGGCCTAGCACAGATACGCAGTATTTT	CASSLGLAGPSTDTQYF
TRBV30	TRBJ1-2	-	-	TGTGCCTGGAGTACGGAGGGTTGGTATGGCTACACCTTC	CAWSTEGWYGYTF
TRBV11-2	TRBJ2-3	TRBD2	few	TGTGCCAGCAGCCCGGTAGCGGGGGGGAGCACAGATACGCAGTATTTT	CASSPVAGGSTDTQYF
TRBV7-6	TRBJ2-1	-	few	TGTGCCAGCAGCTTAGCTCACAAAGTCGATGAGCAGTTCTTC	CASSLAHKVDEQFF
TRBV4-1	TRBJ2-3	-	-	TGCGCCAGCAGCCAAGATAAGGGCAGGGCCACAGATACGCAGTATTTT	CASSQDKGRATDTQYF
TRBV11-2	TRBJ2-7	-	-	TGTGCCAGCAGCTTAGTACGCCAGGGAGGCGAGCAGTACTTC	CASSLVRQGGEQYF
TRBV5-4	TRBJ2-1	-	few	TGTGCCAGCAGCTTGTGGTCCGTGGTGAGCAATGAGCAGTTCTTC	CASSLWSVVSNEQFF
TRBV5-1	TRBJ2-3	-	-	TGCGCCAGCAGCGAAAGAGGGAGTAGCACAGATACGCAGTATTTT	CASSERGSSTDTQYF
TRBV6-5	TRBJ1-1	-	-	TGTGCCACTCACCGACAGATATCGAACACTGAAGCTTTCTTT	CATHRQISNTEAFF
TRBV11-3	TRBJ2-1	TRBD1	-	TGTGCCAGCAGCCTGGGACAGGGGACCTACAATGAGCAGTTCTTC	CASSLGQGTYNEQFF
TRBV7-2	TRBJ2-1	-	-	TGTGCCAGCAGCCCCCAGGGTAGTCAGGAGGAGCAGTTCTTC	CASSPQGSQEEQFF
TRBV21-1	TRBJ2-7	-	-	TGTGCCCCATCGGGGGATCGGTTGGAAGAGCAGTACTTC	CAPSGDRLEEQYF
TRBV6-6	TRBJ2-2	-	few	TGTGCCAGCAGTGCCTTCATCTCGGCCGGGGAGCTGTTTTTT	CASSAFISAGELFF
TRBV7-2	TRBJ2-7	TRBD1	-	TGTGCCAGCAGAGTTGGACAGGGATGGTACGAGCAGTACTTC	CASRVGQGWYEQYF
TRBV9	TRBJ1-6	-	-	TGTGCCAGCACCCCTTTGGGGGGAGGTTCACCCCTCCACTTT	CASTPLGGGSPLHF
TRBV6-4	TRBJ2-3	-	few	TGTGCCAGCAGTGAGGACAGCTACACAGATACGCAGTATTTT	CASSEDSYTDTQYF
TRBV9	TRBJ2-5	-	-	TGTGCCAGCAGCGTAGGCAGGGCGCCCCAAGAGACCCAGTACTTC	CASSVGRAPQETQYF
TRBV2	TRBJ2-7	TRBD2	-	TGTGCCAGCAGTAGCGGGGGGGCCCAGCAGTACTTC	CASSSGGAQQYF
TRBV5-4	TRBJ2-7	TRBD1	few	TGTGCCAGCGCACGACCGGGACAGCCCTACGAGCAGTACTTC	CASARPGQPYEQYF
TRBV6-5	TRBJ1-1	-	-	TGTGCCAGCAGCCCCATCCAGAACACTGAAGCTTTCTTT	CASSPIQNTEAFF
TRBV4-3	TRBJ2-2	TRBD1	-	TGCGCCAGCAGCCAAGATCCCCAGGGGGACACCGGGGAGCTGTTTTTT	CASSQDPQGDTGELFF
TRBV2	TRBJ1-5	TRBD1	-	TGTGCCAGCGGACAGGGGAACAATCAGCCCCAGCATTTT	CASGQGNNQPQHF
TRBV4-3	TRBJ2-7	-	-	TGCGCCAGCAGCCTCAAGGGGTCGCCCGAGCAGTACTTC	CASSLKGSPEQYF
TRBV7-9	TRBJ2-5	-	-	TGTGCCAGCAGCAGCAGGGCCTCACAAGAGACCCAGTACTTC	CASSSRASQETQYF
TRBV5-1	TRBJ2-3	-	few	TGCGCCAGCAGCCCCCGAGGGGGTGGCGCAGATACGCAGTATTTT	CASSPRGGGADTQYF
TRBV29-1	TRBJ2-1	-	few	TGCAGCGTTTGGTGGCGGCCAATAAAGAATGAGCAGTTCTTC	CSVWWRPIKNEQFF
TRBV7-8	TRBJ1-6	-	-	TGTGCCAGCAGCGTGGCCTCGGGGGATTCACCCCTCCACTTT	CASSVASGDSPLHF
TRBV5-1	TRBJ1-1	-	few	TGCGCCAGCAGCTTGGGTCTGGGAGGGGACACTGAAGCTTTCTTT	CASSLGLGGDTEAFF
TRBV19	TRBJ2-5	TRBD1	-	TGTGCCAGTAGCAGGGGGACAGTCCAAGAGACCCAGTACTTC	CASSRGTVQETQYF
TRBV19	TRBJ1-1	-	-	TGTGCCAGTAGATTGGCGGGGGCGATGACTGAAGCTTTCTTT	CASRLAGAMTEAFF
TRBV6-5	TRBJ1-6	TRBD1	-	TGTGCCAGCAGACCCCCGACAGGGTATAATTCACCCCTCCACTTT	CASRPPTGYNSPLHF
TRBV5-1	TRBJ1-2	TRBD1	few	TGCGCCAGCAGCTCTTGGGGGCACCGGGACAGACGAGACTATGGCTACACCTTC	CASSSWGHRDRRDYGYTF
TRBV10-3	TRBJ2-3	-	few	TGTGCCATCAGTGATTTCCCGTTAGGCACAGATACGCAGTATTTT	CAISDFPLGTDTQYF
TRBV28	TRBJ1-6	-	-	TGTGCCAGCAAACGACAGCTTAATTCACCCCTCCACTTT	CASKRQLNSPLHF
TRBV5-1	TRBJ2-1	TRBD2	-	TGCGCCAGCAGCTTGGGGACTAGCGGGGAAGGTGAGCAGTTCTTC	CASSLGTSGEGEQFF
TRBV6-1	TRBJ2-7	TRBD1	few	TGTGCCAGCAGAACCTCCGGGACAGGGGGAGAGCAGTACTTC	CASRTSGTGGEQYF
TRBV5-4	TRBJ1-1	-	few	TGTGCCAGCAGTTCCTGGGACAATGTGGCTTTCTTT	CASSSWDNVAFF
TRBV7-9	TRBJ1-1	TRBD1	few	TGTGCCAGCAGCGTATCGGGACAGGGGTACACTGAAGCTTTCTTT	CASSVSGQGYTEAFF
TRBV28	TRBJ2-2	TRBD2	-	TGTGCCTCTAGCGGGGGGTTGAACACCGGGGAGCTGTTTTTT	CASSGGLNTGELFF
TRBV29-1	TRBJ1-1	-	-	-	CSVFGEEAFF
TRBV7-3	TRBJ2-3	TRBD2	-	TGTGCCAGCAGCTCCGGGCTAGCGGGGGTGGTAGATACGCAGTATTTT	CASSSGLAGVVDTQYF
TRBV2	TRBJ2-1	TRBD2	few	TGTGCCACCCGAGCGGGATCCTACAATGAGCAGTTCTTC	CATRAGSYNEQFF